Reported below is one T cell receptor (beta chain). Antigen specificity is unknown. With V trimmed by 3 bases and J by 4 bases, 4 bases remained unmatched. CDR1 and CDR2 from the germline V gene are SGHDN and FVKESK. The CDR3 is 15 amino acids. 60 Vbeta and 13 Jbeta primers were used in PCR. Profiling relied on immunoSEQ multiplex PCR, and the TCRdb table lists in-frame clones only, not all of them. The sample includes about 200,000 clones, more than 65% of them seen just once. The sample originates from a study of cytomegalovirus exposure and HLA in healthy donors. General observations from the study: Cytomegalovirus-associated TCR beta chains were listed, numbering some 150.

The V call is TRBV14, the J call TRBJ2-7, with TRBD2 identical over 12 bases. The sequenced material came from PBMCs. The source of this sequence is a woman aged 30 to 39 in good health and CMV-seronegative. The DNA for the CDR3 is TGTGCCAGCAGCCACGCTAGCGGGAGGGCTTACGAGCAGTACTTC. Translated, it gives CASSHASGRAYEQYF.